This TCR beta chain appears in the sequencing data of a study of T and B cells in COVID-19 patients. Study findings and constraints: Patients with COVID-19 reportedly showed strongly skewed T cell receptor beta variable and joining gene usage.

Multiplex PCR with BIOMED2 TRB-A/B primer pools amplified TRB rearrangements. TCRdb itself ran the multiplex PCR reads through MiXCR, one entry per CDR3 protein. The data contain several hundred distinct CDR3 sequences, approximately 29% of them singletons. This clonotype is categorized as medium-sized. Its antigen is not known. TRB was amplified from about 250-500 ng of blood genomic DNA. Germline V gene lookup returns CDR1 PRHDT and CDR2 FYEKMQ (reference sequence). V lost 2 bases and J lost 1, with 13 bases in between. The CDR3 is 16 residues long. The sequencing sample was made of blood. The rearrangement links TRBV13 to TRBJ2-3; possibly TRBD2 for D (5 bases). This clonotype was sampled from a human donor with active COVID-19. The donor label of this sample is uncertain. The CDR3 loop reads CASSLRGVRGTDTQYF. The CDR3 DNA reads as TGTGCCAGCAGCTTACGGGGAGTCCGAGGCACAGATACGCAGTATTTT. Combining the CDR3 with reference TRBV13 and TRBJ2-3 gives the whole variable domain AAGVIQSPRHLIKEKRETATLKCYPIPRHDTVYWYQQGPGQDPQFLISFYEKMQSDKGSIPDRFSAQQFSDYHSELNMSSLELGDSALYFCASSLRGVRGTDTQYFGPGTRLTVL.